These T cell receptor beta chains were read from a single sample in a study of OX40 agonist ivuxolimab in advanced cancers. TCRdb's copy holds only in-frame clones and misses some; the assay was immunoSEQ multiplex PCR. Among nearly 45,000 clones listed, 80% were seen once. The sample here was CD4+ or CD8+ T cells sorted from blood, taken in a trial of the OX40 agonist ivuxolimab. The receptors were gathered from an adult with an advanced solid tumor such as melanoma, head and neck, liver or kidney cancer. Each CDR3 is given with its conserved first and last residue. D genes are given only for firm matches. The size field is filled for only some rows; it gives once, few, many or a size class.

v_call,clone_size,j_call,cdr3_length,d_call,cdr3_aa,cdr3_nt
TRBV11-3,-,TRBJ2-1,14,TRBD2,CASSLTSGRNEQFF,TGTGCCAGCAGCTTGACTAGCGGGAGGAATGAGCAGTTCTTC
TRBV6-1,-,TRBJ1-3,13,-,CASSVDGANTIYF,TGTGCCAGCAGTGTAGACGGTGCCAACACCATATATTTT
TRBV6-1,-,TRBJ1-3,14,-,CASKRANAGNTIYF,TGTGCCAGCAAACGGGCCAATGCGGGAAACACCATATATTTT
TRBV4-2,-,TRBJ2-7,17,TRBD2,CASSQTHTSGRIYEQYF,TGTGCCAGCAGCCAAACTCATACTAGCGGGAGAATCTACGAGCAGTACTTC
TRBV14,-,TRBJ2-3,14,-,CASSQEGPGRTQYF,TGTGCCAGCAGCCAAGAAGGGCCGGGGAGGACGCAGTATTTT
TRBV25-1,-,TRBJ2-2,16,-,CASSDRAGRDTGELFF,TGTGCCAGCAGTGACCGGGCAGGGCGGGACACCGGGGAGCTGTTTTTT
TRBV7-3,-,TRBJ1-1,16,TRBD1,CASSPMERRGRTEAFF,TGTGCCAGCAGTCCCATGGAGCGCAGGGGGCGAACTGAAGCTTTCTTT
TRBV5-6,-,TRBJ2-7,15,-,CASSLDMQGTREQYF,TGTGCCAGCAGCTTGGATATGCAGGGCACGAGGGAGCAGTACTTC
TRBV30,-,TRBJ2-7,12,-,CAWSVEGSGQYF,TGTGCCTGGAGTGTAGAGGGGTCTGGGCAGTACTTC
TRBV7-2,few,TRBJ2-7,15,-,CASSLSGGRSYEQYF,TGTGCCAGCAGCTTATCCGGGGGCAGGTCCTACGAGCAGTACTTC